The 6 T cell receptor beta chains listed next were all sequenced from one sample in a study of shared T cell receptors in the human thymus. Method: immunoSEQ multiplex PCR; TCRdb's copy keeps in-frame clones and lacks some. The repertoire holds under 450,000 clones, with 85% to 95% as singletons. Source material: thymocytes. Every receptor here comes from a human donor.

This chain uses TRBV6-6 with TRBJ1-1; D gene unclear. CDR3 size: 13 residues. Germline CDR1 MNHNY, CDR2 SVGAGI (reference sequence). V lost 2 bases, J lost 4 bases, and 8 bases lay in between. DNA of the CDR3: TGTGCCAGCAGTTACGCAGTTGTCACTGAAGCTTTCTTT. Protein sequence: CASSYAVVTEAFF.

The chain recombines TRBV27 with TRBJ1-4, with D unclear. Germline CDR1 is MNHEY and CDR2 is SMNVEV (reference sequence). This CDR3 region has 18 residues. Trimming took 4 bases from V and 10 from J, leaving 28 bases between them. The DNA of the CDR3 is TGTGCCAGCAGTTCGTTGCGCCCCCGGCGGACTCGAAATCCAAAACTGTTTTTT. Amino acids: CASSSLRPRRTRNPKLFF.

This chain joins TRBV28 and TRBJ2-7; 8 positions match TRBD2. V dropped 6 bases and J dropped 4; count of bases not matched to a gene: 8. The CDR3 spans 14 residues. Germline values: CDR1 MDHEN, CDR2 SYDVKM. DNA of the CDR3: TGTGCCAGCAGCTCTACCCCGGGGGGGTACGAGCAGTACTTC. Translating gives CASSSTPGGYEQYF.

This chain joins TRBV27 and TRBJ2-2, with TRBD2 matching 7 bases. This CDR3 comprises 16 residues. Germline V CDR1 and CDR2: MNHEY, SMNVEV (reference sequence). The V segment lost 8 bases and the J segment 0 bases; nucleotides outside the gene matches: 9. The CDR3 loop reads CASARGRGTNTGELFF. CDR3 DNA: TGTGCCAGCGCTCGAGGGCGGGGGACGAACACCGGGGAGCTGTTTTTT.

Written as DNA, the CDR3 is TGTGCCACGACCTCGCATCCCCCCAACGAGCAGTACTTC. Encoded protein: CATTSHPPNEQYF. The V and J genes are TRBV19 and TRBJ2-7; D remains ambiguous. V lost 10 bases, J lost 5 bases, and 18 bases lay in between. CDR3 length: 13 amino acids. Germline V CDR1 and CDR2: LNHDA, SQIVND (reference sequence).

The V call is TRBV6-5, the J call TRBJ2-7; maybe TRBD2 (5 bases). The CDR3 spans 16 residues. Trimming took 2 bases from V and 5 from J, leaving 19 bases between them. CDR1 and CDR2 from the germline V gene are MNHEY and SVGAGI. CDR3 loop: CASSYLGVATPHEQYF. CDR3 sequence (DNA): TGTGCCAGCAGTTACCTCGGGGTCGCAACCCCTCACGAGCAGTACTTC.